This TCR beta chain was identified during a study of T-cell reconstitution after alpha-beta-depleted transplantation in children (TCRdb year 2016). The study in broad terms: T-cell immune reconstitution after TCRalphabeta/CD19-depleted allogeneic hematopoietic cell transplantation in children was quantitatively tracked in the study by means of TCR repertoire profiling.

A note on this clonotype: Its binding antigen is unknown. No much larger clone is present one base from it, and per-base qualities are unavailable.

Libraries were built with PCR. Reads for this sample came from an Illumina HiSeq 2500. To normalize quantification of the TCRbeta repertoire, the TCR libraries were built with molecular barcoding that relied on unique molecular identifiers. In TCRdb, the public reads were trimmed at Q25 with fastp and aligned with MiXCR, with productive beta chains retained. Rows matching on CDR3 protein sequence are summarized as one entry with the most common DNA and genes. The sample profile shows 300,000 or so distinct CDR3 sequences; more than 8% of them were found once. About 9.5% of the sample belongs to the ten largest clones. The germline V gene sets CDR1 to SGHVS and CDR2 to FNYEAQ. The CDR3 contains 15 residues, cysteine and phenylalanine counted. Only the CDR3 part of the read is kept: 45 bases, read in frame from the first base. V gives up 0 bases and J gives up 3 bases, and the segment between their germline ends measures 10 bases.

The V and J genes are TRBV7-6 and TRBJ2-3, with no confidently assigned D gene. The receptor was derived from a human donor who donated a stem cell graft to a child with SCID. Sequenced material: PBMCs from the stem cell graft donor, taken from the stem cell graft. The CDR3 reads CASSLAGRQTDTQYF. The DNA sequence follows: TGTGCCAGCAGCTTAGCGGGAAGGCAGACAGATACGCAGTATTTT. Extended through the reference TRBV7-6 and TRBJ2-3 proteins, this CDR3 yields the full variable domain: GAGVSQSPRYKVTKRGQDVALRCDPISGHVSLYWYRQALGQGPEFLTYFNYEAQQDKSGLPNDRFSAERPEGSISTLTIQRTEQRDSAMYRCASSLAGRQTDTQYFGPGTRLTVL.